This T cell receptor (beta chain) derives from a study of T-cell memory formation after mild COVID-19. The wider study: Across donors, TCR clusters were largely donor specific. Study results and caveats: Proof of SARS-CoV-2 specificity was absent for the second-wave clones that crested on day 37. A balance of CD4 and CD8 characterized clones contracting day 15 to 85, whereas later expanders leaned CD4+.

TCRalpha and TCRbeta libraries used 5'RACE with constant-segment primers and UMIs. MiXCR, run by TCRdb on the 5' RACE reads, gives a single entry per CDR3 protein. Of about 84,000 distinct CDR3 sequences listed, approximately 15% are singletons. In this sample, this clonotype turned up a few times. Its antigen is unidentified. Germline assignment: CDR1 MNHEY and CDR2 SMNVEV (reference sequence). This CDR3 contains 14 residues. The ends were cut back, 5 bases at V and 0 bases at J, with 10 bases in the middle. The chain has TRBV27 and TRBJ1-1; TRBD1 is a possible D gene (5 bases). The clonotype was recovered from an adult woman who had mild COVID-19 (a few samples of this study predate the infection). Cell type and time point are not known. The sequenced sample was PBMCs or a T cell subset sorted from them (not recorded which). In nucleotides, the CDR3 is TGTGCCAGCAGTCCGACAGTACTGAACACTGAAGCTTTCTTT. Residues: CASSPTVLNTEAFF.